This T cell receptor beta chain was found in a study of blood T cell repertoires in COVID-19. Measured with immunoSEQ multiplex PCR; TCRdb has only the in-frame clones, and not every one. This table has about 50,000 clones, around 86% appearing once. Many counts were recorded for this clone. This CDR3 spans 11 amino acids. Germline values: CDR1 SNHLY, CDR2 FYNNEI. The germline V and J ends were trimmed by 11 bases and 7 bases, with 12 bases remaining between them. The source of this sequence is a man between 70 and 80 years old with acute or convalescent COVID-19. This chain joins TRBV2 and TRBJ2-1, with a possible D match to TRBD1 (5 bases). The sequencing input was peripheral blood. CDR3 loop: CALTDSNEQFF. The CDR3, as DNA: TGTGCCCTTACCGACAGTAATGAGCAGTTCTTC. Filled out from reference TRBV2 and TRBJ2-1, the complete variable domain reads EPEVTQTPSHQVTQMGQEVILRCVPISNHLYFYWYRQILGQKVEFLVSFYNNEISEKSEIFDDQFSVERPDGSNFTLKIRSTKLEDSAMYFCALTDSNEQFFGPGTRLTVL.